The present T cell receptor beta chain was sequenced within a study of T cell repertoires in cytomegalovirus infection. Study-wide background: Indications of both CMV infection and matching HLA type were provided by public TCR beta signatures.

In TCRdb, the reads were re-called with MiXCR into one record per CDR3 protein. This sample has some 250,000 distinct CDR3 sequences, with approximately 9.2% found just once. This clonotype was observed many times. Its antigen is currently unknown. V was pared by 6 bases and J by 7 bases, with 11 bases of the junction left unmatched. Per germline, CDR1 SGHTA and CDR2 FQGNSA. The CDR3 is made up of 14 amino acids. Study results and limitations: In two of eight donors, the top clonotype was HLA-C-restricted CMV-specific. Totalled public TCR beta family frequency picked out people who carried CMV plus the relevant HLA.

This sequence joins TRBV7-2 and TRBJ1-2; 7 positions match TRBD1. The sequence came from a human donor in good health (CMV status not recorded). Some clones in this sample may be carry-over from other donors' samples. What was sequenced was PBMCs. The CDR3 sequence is CASSRDRAQGGYTF. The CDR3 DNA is TGTGCCAGCAGTCGCGACAGGGCCCAGGGTGGCTACACCTTC.